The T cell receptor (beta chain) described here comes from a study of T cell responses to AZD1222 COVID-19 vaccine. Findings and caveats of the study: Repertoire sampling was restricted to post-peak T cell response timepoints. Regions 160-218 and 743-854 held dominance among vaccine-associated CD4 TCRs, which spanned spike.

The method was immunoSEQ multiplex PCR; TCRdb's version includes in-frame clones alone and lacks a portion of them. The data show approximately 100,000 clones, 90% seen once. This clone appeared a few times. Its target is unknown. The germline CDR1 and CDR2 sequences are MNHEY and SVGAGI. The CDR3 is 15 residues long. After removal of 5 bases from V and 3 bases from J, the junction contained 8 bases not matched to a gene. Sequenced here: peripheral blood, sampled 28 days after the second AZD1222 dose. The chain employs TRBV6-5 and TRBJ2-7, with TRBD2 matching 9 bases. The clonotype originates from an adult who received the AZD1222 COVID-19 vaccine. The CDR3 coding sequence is TGTGCCAGCAGTCCCAATGTGCGGGGGGGCTACGAGCAGTACTTC. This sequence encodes CASSPNVRGGYEQYF.